This note documents a single T cell receptor beta chain sequence. What it recognizes is unknown. The data derive from a study of Ad26.COV2.S vaccination and SARS-CoV-2 variants. The V end was cut by 3 bases, the J end by 3 bases, with 9 bases between. CDR1 is ENHRY and CDR2 is SYGVKD in the germline V gene. The CDR3 contains 13 residues. Described treatment: roughly 18 received Ad26.COV2.S at low or high dose, single or two shots; roughly 5 received placebo; per-sample allocation not given. Samples were taken on day 63 after the first vaccine or placebo injection. Study findings and constraints: There was reportedly substantial breadth in spike-specific CD8+ and CD4+ T cell responses after vaccination. Similar non-spike TCR breadth was seen in vaccine and placebo recipients.

TCRdb's table, derived via immunoSEQ multiplex PCR, lists solely in-frame clones and lacks some. The sample contains about 680,000 clones, 80% to 90% of which appear only once. The chain uses TRBV10-3 and TRBJ2-7, with D perhaps TRBD2 (6 bases). The specimen comprised peripheral blood, sampled in a trial of Ad26.COV2.S vaccine versus placebo. This clonotype originated in a person between 18 and 65 years old who received the Ad26.COV2.S COVID-19 vaccine or a placebo. CDR3 in DNA: TGTGCCATCAGTGACAGGGAGGACTACGAGCAGTACTTC. It encodes CAISDREDYEQYF.